The 12 T cell receptor beta chains presented below share a single source sample, sequenced in a study of T cell responses to AZD1222 COVID-19 vaccine. Sequencing used immunoSEQ multiplex PCR; TCRdb keeps in-frame clones, though not all of them. The table shows 120,000 or so clones, with about 89% occurring only once. The sample here was peripheral blood, taken on day 0 of AZD1222 vaccination. These receptors all come from an adult in good health.

This clone is a singleton in its sample. V usage is TRBV23-1 and J usage is TRBJ2-7; D may match TRBD1 or TRBD2 (6 bases each). TRBV23-1 qualifies as an ORF whose function is uncertain. The V end was cut by 0 bases, the J end by 0 bases, with 15 bases between. CDR3 length: 17 residues. The CDR3 coding sequence is TGCGCCAGCAGTCAATCGGAGGAGGGGGACAACTCCTACGAGCAGTACTTC. This gives the protein CASSQSEEGDNSYEQYF.

The J gene is TRBJ1-1, the V gene TRBV1. TRBV1 is described as a pseudogene. The CDR3 contains 9 residues. Here the CDR3 DNA reads TGCACCAGCGGAAGGACGGTCCACTTT. It is translated as CTSGRTVHF.

This chain links TRBV5-1 with TRBJ1-2; D is unresolved. CDR1 and CDR2 (germline): SGHRS, YFSETQ. The length of the CDR3 is 11 residues. Between the trimmed V and J ends, which lost 5 bases and 8 bases, there was a span of 10 bases. The CDR3 reads CASRGLLGYTF. In nucleotides, the CDR3 is TGCGCCAGCAGAGGCCTTCTCGGCTACACCTTC.

This rearrangement joins TRBV6-5 to TRBJ2-3; D uncertain. Germline V gene data show CDR1 as MNHEY and CDR2 as SVGAGI. The CDR3 covers 12 residues. V lost 11 bases and J 6 bases, leaving 15 bases between the germline ends. This CDR3 reads CAGRSRWDTQYF. The CDR3 coding sequence is TGTGCCGGACGCAGTCGGTGGGATACGCAGTATTTT.

The rearrangement joins TRBV19 to TRBJ1-5; D not certain. Germline CDR1 and CDR2: LNHDA and SQIVND (reference sequence). This CDR3 has 14 amino acids. The V and J ends lost 3 bases and 2 bases respectively, with 8 bases between them. The CDR3 DNA sequence: TGTGCCAGTAGTATCTTAGGAGGCAATCAGCCCCAGCATTTT. Its protein is CASSILGGNQPQHF.

This clone has only a few counts. CDR3: CASSPRYGTESYEQYF. CDR3 nucleotide sequence: TGTGCCAGCTCACCACGATACGGGACAGAGTCCTACGAGCAGTACTTC. The chain couples TRBV18 to TRBJ2-7; 7 nucleotides agree with TRBD1. Germline V lookup: CDR1 KGHSH, CDR2 LQKENI. The CDR3 has 16 residues. The J segment lost 1 base and the V segment lost 1 base, leaving 7 bases of the junction unmatched.

CDR3 region: CATSRGGSEAFF. The CDR3, as DNA: TGTGCCACCAGCAGAGGGGGGTCTGAAGCTTTCTTT. The chain carries TRBV15 and TRBJ1-1, with D possibly being TRBD1 (5 bases). The CDR3 runs to 12 residues. Germline V gene data show CDR1 as LNHNV and CDR2 as YYDKDF (reference sequence). V was clipped by 1 base and J by 6 bases, with 6 bases between them.

The chain carries TRBV4-2 and TRBJ1-2; no reliable D call. The CDR3 loop spans 16 amino acids. Trimming shortened V by 0 bases and J by 5 bases, and 16 bases separated the two germline ends. The germline V gene encodes CDR1 LGHNA and CDR2 YNFKEQ. The CDR3 coding sequence is TGTGCCAGCAGCCAAGAATCGGGGTTAGAGCTGTATGGCTACACCTTC. Its protein product is CASSQESGLELYGYTF.

V is TRBV7-2 and J is TRBJ2-5; D unresolved. Trimming removed 0 bases from V and 5 bases from J, with 10 bases in between. The length of the CDR3 is 14 residues. Germline V gene sequence: CDR1 SGHTA, CDR2 FQGNSA. The CDR3 sequence: CASSLAPSRETQYF. Here the CDR3 DNA reads TGTGCCAGCAGCTTAGCACCGTCCAGGGAGACCCAGTACTTC.

This clone was seen only once. The V and J genes are TRBV11-2 and TRBJ2-5; D unresolved. CDR1 and CDR2 from the germline V gene are SGHAT and FQNNGV. Trimming took off 6 bases at V and 1 base at J, with 12 bases between the two ends. This CDR3 contains 14 residues. DNA of the CDR3: TGTGCCAGCAGGTTCGCGACAATCCAAGAGACCCAGTACTTC. It encodes CASRFATIQETQYF.

This chain connects TRBV7-8 to TRBJ2-3; D may be TRBD1 (7 bases). CDR1 and CDR2 (germline): SGHVS, FQNEAQ. The CDR3 covers 15 residues. With 5 bases removed from V and 3 bases from J, the gap between germline ends came to 15 bases. CDR3 sequence (DNA): TGTGCCAGCAGCCAGGGGGACTTCGGGACAGATACGCAGTATTTT. Its protein is CASSQGDFGTDTQYF. Full variable domain (missing parts from reference TRBV7-8 and TRBJ2-3): GAGVSQSPRYKVAKRGQDVALRCDPISGHVSLFWYQQALGQGPEFLTYFQNEAQLDKSGLPSDRFFAERPEGSVSTLKIQRTQQEDSAVYLCASSQGDFGTDTQYFGPGTRLTVL.

In the case of this clone: The sample carries other DNA sequences with the same CDR3. The rearrangement uses TRBV11-2 and TRBJ1-5, with D unclear. Germline values: CDR1 SGHAT, CDR2 FQNNGV. The CDR3 has 13 amino acids. Trimming shortened V by 0 bases and J by 5 bases, and 5 bases separated the two germline ends. The CDR3: CASSLERDQPQHF. In DNA, the CDR3 is TGTGCCAGCAGCTTAGAAAGGGATCAGCCCCAGCATTTT.